This T cell receptor (beta chain) is from a study of radiotherapy plus CTLA-4 blockade in lung cancer. About the study: Disease control was seen in about 30% of patients, objective responses in roughly 19%.

Clones were sequenced by immunoSEQ multiplex PCR, and TCRdb holds only the in-frame ones, with some missing. The data contain approximately 70,000 clones, approximately 76% of them singletons. Whole-study findings and limits: Some TCR clones had been derived from tumors. These clones expanded in peripheral blood after radiotherapy plus ipilimumab. Together with interferon-beta, which increased in serum after radiation, early dynamic changes in blood T cell clones were reportedly the best predictors of response.

V was trimmed by 4 bases and J by 0 bases, leaving 4 bases between them. The CDR3 loop spans 13 amino acids. CDR1 and CDR2 from the germline V gene are SNHLY and FYNNEI. This clone was found a few times. Its antigen remains unidentified. Ipilimumab-mediated CTLA-4 blockade plus focal radiation was given to patients having chemo-refractory metastatic non-small-cell lung cancer. The chain couples TRBV2 to TRBJ1-3; D is uncertain. This receptor was obtained from a human donor with non-small cell lung cancer whose response to radiotherapy plus ipilimumab could not be evaluated. Some clones in this sample may be carry-over from other donors' samples. The specimen comprised peripheral blood, sampled from a patient treated with radiotherapy plus ipilimumab. The CDR3 loop reads CASSVLSGNTIYF. In DNA, the CDR3 is TGTGCCAGCAGTGTTCTCTCTGGAAACACCATATATTTT. Combining the CDR3 with reference TRBV2 and TRBJ1-3 gives the whole variable domain EPEVTQTPSHQVTQMGQEVILRCVPISNHLYFYWYRQILGQKVEFLVSFYNNEISEKSEIFDDQFSVERPDGSNFTLKIRSTKLEDSAMYFCASSVLSGNTIYFGEGSWLTVV.